This section outlines one TCR beta chain sequence together with its context. Antigen unknown. These data are taken from a study of shared clonotypes between healthy human individuals. CD45RO-negative, CCR7-positively selected cells formed the naive CD8 fraction, excluding terminally differentiated effector memory CD45RA+ cells. Clones were sequenced by immunoSEQ multiplex PCR, and TCRdb holds only the in-frame ones, with some missing. This table holds more than 2 million clones, about 95% found once. Whole-study results and caveats: Enrolling few donors narrowed the genetic and exposure-history diversity that was represented. Despite large depth, rarefaction showed incomplete sorted-subset sequencing.

CDR1 LGHNA and CDR2 YSLEER come from the germline V gene. CDR3 length: 16 residues. V was clipped by 1 base and J by 0 bases, with 9 bases between them. The sequenced sample was naive CD8+ T cells sorted from blood. This receptor was identified in a young man in good health. The chain joins TRBV4-3 to TRBJ2-2, with D unresolved. The CDR3 region is CASSQGPEANTGELFF. The CDR3 DNA follows: TGCGCCAGCAGCCAAGGACCCGAGGCGAACACCGGGGAGCTGTTTTTT.